What follows describes a single T cell receptor beta chain. Deletions cut 3 bases from V and 4 bases from J, with 3 bases between. Germline lookup yields CDR1 SGHTA and CDR2 FQGTGA. The CDR3 has 12 amino acids. This entry is derived from a study of blood T cell repertoires in COVID-19. TCRdb's copy holds only in-frame clones and misses some; the assay was immunoSEQ multiplex PCR. Counted here are 250,000 to 300,000 clones, approximately 88% occurring once; the ten biggest clones make up approximately 6.6%. The TCR was taken from a woman between 25 and 40 years old who had recovered from COVID-19. This chain links TRBV7-3 with TRBJ2-2, with D hard to call. The sequencing sample was made of peripheral blood. DNA for the CDR3: TGTGCCAGCAGCTTTCGCACCGGGGAGCTGTTTTTT. This translates into CASSFRTGELFF.